The TCR beta chain described here comes from a study of T cell repertoires in cytomegalovirus infection. Trimming took 1 base from V and 6 from J, leaving 14 bases between them. CDR1 MNHNS and CDR2 SASEGT come from the germline V gene. The CDR3 is 15 amino acids. About this clonotype: Its antigen is undetermined.

Via MiXCR, TCRdb re-called the reads, giving one row per CDR3 protein. The table has approximately 120,000 distinct CDR3 sequences, 25% to 35% seen once. This TCR was recovered from a human donor in good health (CMV status not recorded). Some clones in this sample may be carry-over from other donors' samples. The sample in question was CD8+ T cells from cultured PBMCs, obtained from culture after CMV antigen stimulation. The J gene is TRBJ2-3, the V gene TRBV6-1; D is unresolved. CDR3 sequence: CASSEDPGAADTQYF. CDR3 sequence (DNA): TGTGCCAGCAGTGAAGACCCGGGTGCCGCTGATACGCAGTATTTT.